These T cell receptor delta chains were read from a single sample in a study of gamma-delta chains in newborns, infants, children. TCRdb reran clone calling via CATT on the reads. The table includes several thousand delta-chain clones, about 38% detected once. Material for sequencing was blood. The receptor set was obtained from a child who received the measles vaccine. Each CDR3 is given with its conserved first and last residue. The D gene is left open where the match is weak. The size field is filled for only some rows; it gives once, few, many or a size class.

cdr3_length: 20; clone_size: few; v_call: TRDV1; j_call: TRDJ1; d_call: TRDD3; cdr3_nt: TGTGCTCTTGGGGAAGATTGTTCCTTCCACTGGGGGATACCGGGCGATAAACTCATCTTT; cdr3_aa: CALGEDCSFHWGIPGDKLIF
cdr3_length: 18; clone_size: .; v_call: TRDV2; j_call: TRDJ3; d_call: TRDD3; cdr3_nt: TGTGCCTGTGACACCTACTGGGGGAGCTCCTGGGACACCCGACAGATGTTTTTC; cdr3_aa: CACDTYWGSSWDTRQMFF
cdr3_length: 19; clone_size: medium-sized; v_call: TRDV2; j_call: TRDJ3; d_call: TRDD3; cdr3_nt: TGTGCCTGTGACGTCCTACTGGGGGATAGCTCCTGGGACACCCGACAGATGTTTTTC; cdr3_aa: CACDVLLGDSSWDTRQMFF
cdr3_length: 20; clone_size: medium-sized; v_call: TRAV29/DV5; j_call: TRDJ1; d_call: .; cdr3_nt: TGTGCAGCAAGCGTGGGTTTCCTAAGGAGGATCGAGTCCTACACCGATAAACTCATCTTT; cdr3_aa: CAASVGFLRRIESYTDKLIF
cdr3_length: 15; clone_size: .; v_call: TRDV1; j_call: TRDJ1; d_call: .; cdr3_nt: TGTGCTCTTGGGGAACGAGTTCTTCGTCAGCTTAGACTCATCTTT; cdr3_aa: CALGERVLRQLRLIF
cdr3_length: 13; clone_size: .; v_call: TRDV1; j_call: TRDJ1; d_call: .; cdr3_nt: TGTGCGCTTGAAGAAGGGGGAACCAATAAACTCATCTTT; cdr3_aa: CALEEGGTNKLIF
cdr3_length: 15; clone_size: medium-sized; v_call: TRDV3; j_call: TRDJ1; d_call: .; cdr3_nt: TGTGCCTTTTGTAGCTCTGGTACTTTTACCGATAAACTCATCTTT; cdr3_aa: CAFCSSGTFTDKLIF
cdr3_length: 21; clone_size: .; v_call: TRDV1; j_call: TRDJ1; d_call: TRDD3; cdr3_nt: TGTGCTCTTGGTGGGCCCTACCCTTTACTGGGGGATACTTACTACACCGATAAACTCATCTTT; cdr3_aa: CALGGPYPLLGDTYYTDKLIF
cdr3_length: 19; clone_size: few; v_call: TRDV2; j_call: TRDJ3; d_call: .; cdr3_nt: TGTGCCTGTGACACCCTACTCAGGGGGCCCTCCTGGGACACCCGACAGATGTTTTTC; cdr3_aa: CACDTLLRGPSWDTRQMFF
cdr3_length: 19; clone_size: few; v_call: TRDV1; j_call: TRDJ1; d_call: TRDD3; cdr3_nt: TGTGCTCTTGGGTCCCCCTCCTTCCCCTCGTACTGGGGGTCCGATAAACTCATCTTT; cdr3_aa: CALGSPSFPSYWGSDKLIF
cdr3_length: 22; clone_size: .; v_call: TRDV1; j_call: TRDJ1; d_call: .; cdr3_nt: TGTGCTCTTGGGGAACGAGAGTGCACCCCTAGGCCTCTTAGGAACTACACCGATAAACTCATCTTT; cdr3_aa: CALGERECTPRPLRNYTDKLIF
cdr3_length: 17; clone_size: few; v_call: TRDV2; j_call: TRDJ1; d_call: TRDD3; cdr3_nt: TGTGCCTGTGACACGCTGGGGGATGTCCCGTACACCGATAAACTCATCTTT; cdr3_aa: CACDTLGDVPYTDKLIF
cdr3_length: 17; clone_size: medium-sized; v_call: TRDV2; j_call: TRDJ3; d_call: .; cdr3_nt: TGTGCCTGTGACTGGGGGTCTAGCTCCTGGGACACCCGACAGATGTTTTTC; cdr3_aa: CACDWGSSSWDTRQMFF
cdr3_length: 22; clone_size: .; v_call: TRDV1; j_call: TRDJ1; d_call: .; cdr3_nt: TGTGCTCTTGGGGGACTCCTACTAAACTTGGGGGACCTTGGATACTACACCGATAAACTCATCTTT; cdr3_aa: CALGGLLLNLGDLGYYTDKLIF
cdr3_length: 19; clone_size: medium-sized; v_call: TRDV1; j_call: TRDJ1; d_call: TRDD2; cdr3_nt: TGTGCTCTTGGGGAACCTGGTCCTCCCTTCCTCTCGTACACCGATAAACTCATCTTT; cdr3_aa: CALGEPGPPFLSYTDKLIF
cdr3_length: 18; clone_size: .; v_call: TRDV2; j_call: TRDJ1; d_call: TRDD3; cdr3_nt: TGTGCCTGTGAGAAACTCCGTACTGGGGGATACAACACCGATAAACTCATCTTT; cdr3_aa: CACEKLRTGGYNTDKLIF
cdr3_length: 22; clone_size: .; v_call: TRDV1; j_call: TRDJ1; d_call: TRDD3; cdr3_nt: TGTGCTCTTCCTACGAGAGCTTACTGGGGGATACGTGGTGGAGTTTACACCGATAAACTCATCTTT; cdr3_aa: CALPTRAYWGIRGGVYTDKLIF
cdr3_length: 14; clone_size: few; v_call: TRDV3; j_call: TRDJ1; d_call: .; cdr3_nt: TGTGCCTTTAGTGTCGGGTTTAGGACCGATAAACTCATCTTT; cdr3_aa: CAFSVGFRTDKLIF
cdr3_length: 21; clone_size: few; v_call: TRDV3; j_call: TRDJ1; d_call: TRDD3; cdr3_nt: TGTGCCTTTAGCCCTCCGCCTTCCGCTACGTGGTGGGGGATACTTGCCGATAAACTCATCTTT; cdr3_aa: CAFSPPPSATWWGILADKLIF
cdr3_length: 23; clone_size: few; v_call: TRDV1; j_call: TRDJ1; d_call: .; cdr3_nt: TGTGCTCTTGGGGAACCTGTTTCAAGACTAAAGTACTGGAGCAGTTCGGTCACCGATAAACTCATCTTT; cdr3_aa: CALGEPVSRLKYWSSSVTDKLIF
cdr3_length: 20; clone_size: .; v_call: TRDV2; j_call: TRDJ3; d_call: TRDD3; cdr3_nt: TGTGCCTGTGGCACCGCTGAGAACTGGGGGAGCTCCTGGGACACCCGACAGATGTTTTTC; cdr3_aa: CACGTAENWGSSWDTRQMFF
cdr3_length: 18; clone_size: medium-sized; v_call: TRDV1; j_call: TRDJ1; d_call: .; cdr3_nt: TGTGCTCTTGGGGTACTAATGCCTGGGCTGGGGCTAACGGATAAACTCATCTTT; cdr3_aa: CALGVLMPGLGLTDKLIF
cdr3_length: 21; clone_size: few; v_call: TRDV2; j_call: TRDJ3; d_call: TRDD3; cdr3_nt: TGTGCCTGTGACACGGAATGGGGGATACGCAGGAGCTCCTGGGACACCCGACAGATGTTTTTC; cdr3_aa: CACDTEWGIRRSSWDTRQMFF
cdr3_length: 15; clone_size: few; v_call: TRDV1; j_call: TRDJ1; d_call: .; cdr3_nt: TGTGCTCTTGGGGAACCTAGGAGGTACACCGATAAACTCATCTTT; cdr3_aa: CALGEPRRYTDKLIF
cdr3_length: 15; clone_size: few; v_call: TRDV2; j_call: TRDJ1; d_call: .; cdr3_nt: TGTGCCTGTGACAGTAGGATCCCGTACACCGATAAACTCATCTTT; cdr3_aa: CACDSRIPYTDKLIF
cdr3_length: 20; clone_size: few; v_call: TRDV1; j_call: TRDJ1; d_call: .; cdr3_nt: TGTGCTCTTGGGGAAGGGCCTAGAAATAGCATTGGGGGGCCAGGGGATAAACTCATCTTT; cdr3_aa: CALGEGPRNSIGGPGDKLIF
cdr3_length: 18; clone_size: .; v_call: TRDV1; j_call: TRDJ1; d_call: TRDD3; cdr3_nt: TGTGCTCTTGGGGAACTTTGGCCACTGGGGGATACGACCGATAAACTCATCTTT; cdr3_aa: CALGELWPLGDTTDKLIF
cdr3_length: 13; clone_size: medium-sized; v_call: TRDV3; j_call: TRDJ1; d_call: .; cdr3_nt: TGTGCCTTTCAGCCCGTTTCTAGCGATAAACTCATCTTT; cdr3_aa: CAFQPVSSDKLIF
cdr3_length: 20; clone_size: few; v_call: TRDV1; j_call: TRDJ1; d_call: TRDD2; cdr3_nt: TGTGCTCTTGGGGAACCTTACCGGCTTCCTACGGGGGGGTACACCGATAAACTCATCTTT; cdr3_aa: CALGEPYRLPTGGYTDKLIF
cdr3_length: 14; clone_size: medium-sized; v_call: TRDV2; j_call: TRDJ1; d_call: .; cdr3_nt: TGTGCCTGTGACACCGCAGGTATTGGCGATAAACTCATCTTT; cdr3_aa: CACDTAGIGDKLIF
cdr3_length: 23; clone_size: .; v_call: TRDV1; j_call: TRDJ1; d_call: TRDD3; cdr3_nt: TGTGCTCTTGGGGAAGCATCCGCCTACGGGGCTCTACTGGGGGATACGGGTCCCGATAAACTCATCTTT; cdr3_aa: CALGEASAYGALLGDTGPDKLIF
cdr3_length: 25; clone_size: few; v_call: TRDV1; j_call: TRDJ1; d_call: TRDD3; cdr3_nt: TGTGCTCTTGGGGAACTCCTTCCCACACCATCACCCTACTGGGGGATATTCTGGGACACCGATAAACTCATCTTT; cdr3_aa: CALGELLPTPSPYWGIFWDTDKLIF
cdr3_length: 15; clone_size: .; v_call: TRDV1; j_call: TRDJ1; d_call: TRDD3; cdr3_nt: TGTGCTCTTGAGGTCCTGGGGGATGTCACCGATAAACTCATCTTT; cdr3_aa: CALEVLGDVTDKLIF
cdr3_length: 15; clone_size: .; v_call: TRDV1; j_call: TRDJ1; d_call: .; cdr3_nt: TGTGCTCTTGGGGAAACTCTAGATTCCGACGAAAAACTCATCTTT; cdr3_aa: CALGETLDSDEKLIF
cdr3_length: 13; clone_size: medium-sized; v_call: TRDV1; j_call: TRDJ1; d_call: .; cdr3_nt: TGTGCTCTTGAAGAAGGGGGAACCAATAAACTCATCTTT; cdr3_aa: CALEEGGTNKLIF
cdr3_length: 13; clone_size: .; v_call: TRDV1; j_call: TRDJ1; d_call: .; cdr3_nt: TGTGCTCTTGGGGAACTCGTCCCAACAAAACTCATCTTT; cdr3_aa: CALGELVPTKLIF
cdr3_length: 21; clone_size: few; v_call: TRDV1; j_call: TRDJ1; d_call: .; cdr3_nt: TGTGCTCTTGGGGAAATCGGGTTGGAGCTAGTACGCATAGGTGGCACCGATAAACTCATCTTT; cdr3_aa: CALGEIGLELVRIGGTDKLIF
cdr3_length: 23; clone_size: few; v_call: TRDV1; j_call: TRDJ1; d_call: TRDD3; cdr3_nt: TGTGCTCTTGGGGAACCAGTTCCTTTTAGGGTCCCCTGGGGGCCAGGGCAGACCGATAAACTCATCTTT; cdr3_aa: CALGEPVPFRVPWGPGQTDKLIF
cdr3_length: 24; clone_size: large; v_call: TRDV1; j_call: TRDJ1; d_call: TRDD3; cdr3_nt: TGTGCTCTTGGGGAACCGGGCCTTCCTCCCCTATTTTACTGGGGGATACTCCCTACCGATAAACTCATCTTT; cdr3_aa: CALGEPGLPPLFYWGILPTDKLIF
cdr3_length: 18; clone_size: .; v_call: TRDV1; j_call: TRDJ1; d_call: TRDD2; cdr3_nt: TGTGCTCTTGGGGAAGGTTCCTACGGGGTCCGGTACACCGATAAACTCATCTTT; cdr3_aa: CALGEGSYGVRYTDKLIF
cdr3_length: 16; clone_size: .; v_call: TRDV1; j_call: TRDJ1; d_call: TRDD3; cdr3_nt: TGTGCTCTTGGGGAACTAGAAAACTGGGGGATCGGGCGGCTCATCTTT; cdr3_aa: CALGELENWGIGRLIF
cdr3_length: 19; clone_size: .; v_call: TRDV1; j_call: TRDJ1; d_call: TRDD3; cdr3_nt: TGTGCTCTTGGGGAATTAGACTGGGGGATACCACAGTACACCGATAAACTCATCTTT; cdr3_aa: CALGELDWGIPQYTDKLIF
cdr3_length: 17; clone_size: medium-sized; v_call: TRDV3; j_call: TRDJ1; d_call: TRDD3; cdr3_nt: TGTGCCTTTTTCCCTATTTACTGGGGGGACCTCACCGATAAACTCATCTTT; cdr3_aa: CAFFPIYWGDLTDKLIF
cdr3_length: 26; clone_size: .; v_call: TRDV1; j_call: TRDJ3; d_call: TRDD3; cdr3_nt: TGTGCTCTTGGGGAACGGGCATCTCTCGTCTACCACTTACTGGGGGATTCTGGTTGGGACACCCGACAGATGTTTTTC; cdr3_aa: CALGERASLVYHLLGDSGWDTRQMFF
cdr3_length: 17; clone_size: .; v_call: TRDV1; j_call: TRDJ1; d_call: .; cdr3_nt: TGTGCTCTTGGGGAGCCTTCCCCTTCGAGTTACACCGATAAACTCATCTTT; cdr3_aa: CALGEPSPSSYTDKLIF
cdr3_length: 24; clone_size: .; v_call: TRDV1; j_call: TRDJ1; d_call: TRDD3; cdr3_nt: TGTGCTCTTGGGGAAAAGGAGATCCGCAGAGCTACTGGGGGTCCCGCCACGCCGTGTGGTAAACTCATCTTT; cdr3_aa: CALGEKEIRRATGGPATPCGKLIF
cdr3_length: 17; clone_size: few; v_call: TRDV2; j_call: TRDJ3; d_call: .; cdr3_nt: TGTGCCTGTGACACCGCAAGTTCTAAATGGGACACCCGACAGATGTTTTTC; cdr3_aa: CACDTASSKWDTRQMFF
cdr3_length: 23; clone_size: .; v_call: TRDV1; j_call: TRDJ1; d_call: TRDD2; cdr3_nt: TGTGCTCTTGGGGGAAGTCTTAGGGGAAACTTCCTACGACGGGGGGACGACACCGATAAACTCATCTTT; cdr3_aa: CALGGSLRGNFLRRGDDTDKLIF
cdr3_length: 26; clone_size: .; v_call: TRDV1; j_call: TRDJ1; d_call: TRDD3; cdr3_nt: TGTGCTCTTGGTAGGAGGCGGAAATCTCGCCTCCCGTGGGTGGGGGACCCTCCTTGTTACACCGATAAACTCATCTTT; cdr3_aa: CALGRRRKSRLPWVGDPPCYTDKLIF
cdr3_length: 22; clone_size: few; v_call: TRDV1; j_call: TRDJ1; d_call: TRDD3; cdr3_nt: TGTGCTCTTGGGGAACCCTCATCCTTCCTACCTCGACTGGGGGATAAGAACGATAAACTCATCTTT; cdr3_aa: CALGEPSSFLPRLGDKNDKLIF
cdr3_length: 18; clone_size: medium-sized; v_call: TRDV1; j_call: TRDJ1; d_call: TRDD3; cdr3_nt: TGTGCTCTTGGCCCTAACTTCCCGACTGGGGGATCTACCGATAAACTCATCTTT; cdr3_aa: CALGPNFPTGGSTDKLIF
cdr3_length: 24; clone_size: .; v_call: TRDV1; j_call: TRDJ2; d_call: TRDD3; cdr3_nt: TGTGCTCTTGGGGAACTAATATACCGTTCCTACGGTTGGGGGATACGCGCCGCGACAACACAACTCTTCTTT; cdr3_aa: CALGELIYRSYGWGIRAATTQLFF
cdr3_length: 22; clone_size: .; v_call: TRDV1; j_call: TRDJ1; d_call: TRDD2; cdr3_nt: TGTGCTCTTGGGGGCCTAACTTCCTACCTGGTCTGGGGACCTCCCCGGACCGATAAACTCATCTTT; cdr3_aa: CALGGLTSYLVWGPPRTDKLIF
cdr3_length: 18; clone_size: few; v_call: TRDV1; j_call: TRDJ1; d_call: TRDD3; cdr3_nt: TGTGCTCTTGGGGAAGACTTGGTGGGGGAGCCGCACACCGATAAACTCATCTTT; cdr3_aa: CALGEDLVGEPHTDKLIF
cdr3_length: 17; clone_size: .; v_call: TRDV1; j_call: TRDJ1; d_call: TRDD3; cdr3_nt: TGTGCTCTTGGGGATCATATCGTACTGGGGGATACCCCAAAACTCATCTTT; cdr3_aa: CALGDHIVLGDTPKLIF